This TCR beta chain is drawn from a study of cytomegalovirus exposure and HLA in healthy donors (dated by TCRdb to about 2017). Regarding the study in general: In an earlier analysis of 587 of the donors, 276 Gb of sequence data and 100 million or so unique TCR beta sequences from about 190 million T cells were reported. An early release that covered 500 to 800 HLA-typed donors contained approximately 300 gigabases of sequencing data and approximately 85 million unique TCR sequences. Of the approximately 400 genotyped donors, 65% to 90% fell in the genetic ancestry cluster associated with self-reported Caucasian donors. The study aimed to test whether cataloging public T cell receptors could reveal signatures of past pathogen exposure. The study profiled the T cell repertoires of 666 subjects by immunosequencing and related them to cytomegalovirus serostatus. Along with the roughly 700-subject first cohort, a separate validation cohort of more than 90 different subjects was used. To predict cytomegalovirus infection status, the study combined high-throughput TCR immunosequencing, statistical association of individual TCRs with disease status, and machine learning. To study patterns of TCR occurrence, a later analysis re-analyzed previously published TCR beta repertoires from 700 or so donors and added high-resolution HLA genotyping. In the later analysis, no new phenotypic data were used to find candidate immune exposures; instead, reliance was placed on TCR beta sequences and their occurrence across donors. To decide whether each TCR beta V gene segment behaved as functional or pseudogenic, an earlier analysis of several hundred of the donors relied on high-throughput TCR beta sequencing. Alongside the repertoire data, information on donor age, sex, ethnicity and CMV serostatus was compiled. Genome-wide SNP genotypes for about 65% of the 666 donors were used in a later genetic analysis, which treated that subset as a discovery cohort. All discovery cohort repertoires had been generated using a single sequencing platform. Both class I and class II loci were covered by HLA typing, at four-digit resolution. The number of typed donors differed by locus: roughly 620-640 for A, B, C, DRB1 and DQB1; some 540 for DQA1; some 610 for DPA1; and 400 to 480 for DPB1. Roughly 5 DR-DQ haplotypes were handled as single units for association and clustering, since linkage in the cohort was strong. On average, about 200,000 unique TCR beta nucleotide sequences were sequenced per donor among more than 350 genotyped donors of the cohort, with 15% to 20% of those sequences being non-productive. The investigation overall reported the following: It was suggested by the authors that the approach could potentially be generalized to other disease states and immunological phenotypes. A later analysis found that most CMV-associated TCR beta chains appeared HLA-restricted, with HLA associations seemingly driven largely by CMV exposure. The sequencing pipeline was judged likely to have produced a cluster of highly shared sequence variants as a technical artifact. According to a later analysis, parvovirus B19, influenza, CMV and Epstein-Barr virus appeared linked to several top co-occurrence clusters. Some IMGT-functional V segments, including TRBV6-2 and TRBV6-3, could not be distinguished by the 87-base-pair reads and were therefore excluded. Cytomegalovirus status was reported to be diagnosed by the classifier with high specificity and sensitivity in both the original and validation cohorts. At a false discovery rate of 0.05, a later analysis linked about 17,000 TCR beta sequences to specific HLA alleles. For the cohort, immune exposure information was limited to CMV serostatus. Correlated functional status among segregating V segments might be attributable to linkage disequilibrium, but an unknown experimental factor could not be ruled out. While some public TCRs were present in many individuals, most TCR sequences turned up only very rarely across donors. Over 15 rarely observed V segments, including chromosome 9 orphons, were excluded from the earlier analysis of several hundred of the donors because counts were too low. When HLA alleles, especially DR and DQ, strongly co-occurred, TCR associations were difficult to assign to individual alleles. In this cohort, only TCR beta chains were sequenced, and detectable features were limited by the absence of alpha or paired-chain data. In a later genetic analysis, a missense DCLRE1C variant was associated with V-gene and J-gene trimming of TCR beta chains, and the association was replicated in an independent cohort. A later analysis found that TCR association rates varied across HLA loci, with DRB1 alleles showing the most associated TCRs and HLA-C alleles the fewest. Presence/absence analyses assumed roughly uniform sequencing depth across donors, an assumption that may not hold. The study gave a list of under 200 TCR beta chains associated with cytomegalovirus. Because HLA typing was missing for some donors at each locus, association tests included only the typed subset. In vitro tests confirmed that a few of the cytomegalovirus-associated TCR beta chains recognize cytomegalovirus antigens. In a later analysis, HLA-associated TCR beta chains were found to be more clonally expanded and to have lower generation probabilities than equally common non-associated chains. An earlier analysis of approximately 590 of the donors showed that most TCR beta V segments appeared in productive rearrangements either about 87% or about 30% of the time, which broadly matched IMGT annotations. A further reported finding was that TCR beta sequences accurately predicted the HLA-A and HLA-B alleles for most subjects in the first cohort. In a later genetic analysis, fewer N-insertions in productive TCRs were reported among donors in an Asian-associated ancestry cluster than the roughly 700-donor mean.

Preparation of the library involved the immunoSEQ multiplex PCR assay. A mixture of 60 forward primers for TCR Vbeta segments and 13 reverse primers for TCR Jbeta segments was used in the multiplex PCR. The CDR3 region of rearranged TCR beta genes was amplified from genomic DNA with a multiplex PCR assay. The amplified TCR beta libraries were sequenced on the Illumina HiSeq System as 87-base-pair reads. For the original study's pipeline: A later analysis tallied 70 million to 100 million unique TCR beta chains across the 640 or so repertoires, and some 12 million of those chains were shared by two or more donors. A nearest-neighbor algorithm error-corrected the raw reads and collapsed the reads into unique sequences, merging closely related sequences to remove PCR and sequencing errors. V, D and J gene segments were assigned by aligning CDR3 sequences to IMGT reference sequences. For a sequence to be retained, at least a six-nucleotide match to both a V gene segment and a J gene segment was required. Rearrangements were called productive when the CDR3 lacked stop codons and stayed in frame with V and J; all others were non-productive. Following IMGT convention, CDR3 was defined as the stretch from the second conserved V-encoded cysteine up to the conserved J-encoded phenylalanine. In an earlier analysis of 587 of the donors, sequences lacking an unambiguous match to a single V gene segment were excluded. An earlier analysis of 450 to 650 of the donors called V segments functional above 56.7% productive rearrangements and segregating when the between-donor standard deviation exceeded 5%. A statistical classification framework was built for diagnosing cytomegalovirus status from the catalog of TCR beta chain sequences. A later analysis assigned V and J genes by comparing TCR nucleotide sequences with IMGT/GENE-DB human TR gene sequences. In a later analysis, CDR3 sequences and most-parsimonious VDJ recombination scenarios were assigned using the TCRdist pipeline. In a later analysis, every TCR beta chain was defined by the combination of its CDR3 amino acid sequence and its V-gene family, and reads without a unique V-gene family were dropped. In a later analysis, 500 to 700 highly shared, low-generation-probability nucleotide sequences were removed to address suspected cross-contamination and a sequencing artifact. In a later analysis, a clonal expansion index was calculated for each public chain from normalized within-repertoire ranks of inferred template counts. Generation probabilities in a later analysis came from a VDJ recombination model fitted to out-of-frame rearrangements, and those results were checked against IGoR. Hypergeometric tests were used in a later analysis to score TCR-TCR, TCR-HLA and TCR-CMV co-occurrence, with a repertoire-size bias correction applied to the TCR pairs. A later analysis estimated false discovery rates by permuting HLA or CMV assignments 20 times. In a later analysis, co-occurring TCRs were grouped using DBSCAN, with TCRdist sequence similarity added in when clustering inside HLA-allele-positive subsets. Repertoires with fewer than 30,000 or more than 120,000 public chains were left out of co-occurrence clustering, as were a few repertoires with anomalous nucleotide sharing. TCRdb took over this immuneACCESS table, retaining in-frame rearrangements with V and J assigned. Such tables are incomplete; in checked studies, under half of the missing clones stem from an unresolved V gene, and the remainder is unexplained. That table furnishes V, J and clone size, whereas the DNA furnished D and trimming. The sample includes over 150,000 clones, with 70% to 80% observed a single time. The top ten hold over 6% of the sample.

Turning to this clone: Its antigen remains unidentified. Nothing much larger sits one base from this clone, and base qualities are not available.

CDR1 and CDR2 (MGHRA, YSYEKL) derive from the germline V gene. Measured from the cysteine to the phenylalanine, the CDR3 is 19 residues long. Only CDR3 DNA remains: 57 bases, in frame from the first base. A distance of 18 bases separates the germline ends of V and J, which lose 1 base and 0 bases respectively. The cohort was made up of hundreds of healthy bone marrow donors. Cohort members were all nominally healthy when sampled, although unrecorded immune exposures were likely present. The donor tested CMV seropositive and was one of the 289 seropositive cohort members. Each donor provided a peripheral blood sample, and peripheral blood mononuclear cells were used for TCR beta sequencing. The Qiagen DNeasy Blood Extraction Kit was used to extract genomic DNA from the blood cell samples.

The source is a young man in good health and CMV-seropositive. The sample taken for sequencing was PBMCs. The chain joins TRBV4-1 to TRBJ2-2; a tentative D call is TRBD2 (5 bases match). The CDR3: CASSQGRGPWGANTGELFF. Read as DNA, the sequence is TGCGCCAGCAGCCAAGGGAGAGGTCCATGGGGAGCGAACACCGGGGAGCTGTTTTTT.